This entry describes one T cell receptor (beta chain). Seattle patients were enrolled during active infection and followed longitudinally. J was trimmed by 2 bases and V by 4 bases; bases with no gene match: 6. This CDR3 spans 15 amino acids. Germline V lookup: CDR1 SGDLS, CDR2 YYNGEE. This sample is part of a study of blood T cell repertoires in COVID-19. Study at large: From the United States, Italy and Spain came samples of acute and convalescent COVID-19. Sources were T cells, B-cell-depleted T cells, or PBMCs; the material itself was cDNA or gDNA.

TCRdb's table, derived via immunoSEQ multiplex PCR, lists solely in-frame clones and lacks some. The data hold approximately 150,000 clones, with 88% observed a single time. V usage is TRBV9 and J usage is TRBJ2-1; TRBD2 aligns across 7 bases. The sequence derives from a human donor with COVID-19, enrolled during active disease. The donor label of this sample is uncertain. Sequencing input: peripheral blood. The CDR3 nucleotides are TGTGCCAGCAGCCCGCAAAGCGGGACCTACAATGAGCAGTTCTTC. Protein sequence: CASSPQSGTYNEQFF. Complete variable domain (other parts from reference TRBV9 and TRBJ2-1): DSGVTQTPKHLITATGQRVTLRCSPRSGDLSVYWYQQSLDQGLQFLIQYYNGEERAKGNILERFSAQQFPDLHSELNLSSLELGDSALYFCASSPQSGTYNEQFFGPGTRLTVL.